The clone carrying this T cell receptor beta chain turned up a few times. This specimen belongs to a study of beta chain features in type 1 diabetes. With 4 bases clipped from V and 4 bases from J, the junction kept 4 bases outside the gene matches. The germline CDR1 and CDR2 sequences are SGHRS and YFSETQ. This CDR3 has 16 amino acids. The sequenced template was cDNA made from the entire isolated RNA. The study sequenced naive, central memory and regulatory T cell samples to an average of approximately 4 million reads. TCRdb keeps only in-frame clones here, not all; method: immunoSEQ multiplex PCR. The sample holds roughly 400,000 clones; approximately 15% are singletons and the top ten take about 0.04%.

The V gene is TRBV5-1, the J gene TRBJ2-3; 15 nucleotides align to TRBD2. Material for sequencing was naive CD4+ T cells from blood. The receptor was isolated from a man aged 30 to 39 in good health. For the CDR3, the DNA is TGCGCCAGCAGCCCCTGGACTAGCGGGGGGGCAGATACGCAGTATTTT. Translated, it gives CASSPWTSGGADTQYF.